This T cell receptor beta chain appears in the sequencing data of a study of T-cell reconstitution after alpha-beta-depleted transplantation in children. Study-level results: Surviving recipient cells, namely T cells and thymic progenitors, were the source of high day-60 TCRbeta diversity in some patients. Once a year had passed after transplant, T-cell counts and diversity came mostly from newly produced T cells. Alpha-beta T cells present about two months after transplant were reported to originate from several hundred expanded graft clones.

This clonotype has a count of ten or more. What it recognizes is unknown. The CDR3 sequence is 14 residues long. Germline CDR1 reads LGHDT; CDR2 reads YNNKEL (reference sequence). V gave up 1 base and J gave up 3 bases, with 7 bases separating them. It was with unique molecular identifiers that the TCRbeta library was prepared. Each CDR3 protein gets one entry after TCRdb re-called the PCR reads with MiXCR. The data contain hundreds of thousands of distinct CDR3 sequences, about 16% of them singletons. The sequence came from a male patient under 10 years old who had a stem cell transplant for acute lymphoblastic leukemia, so the T cells may come from the graft donor. The rearrangement uses TRBV3-1 and TRBJ1-5; D unclear. This material consisted of PBMCs, mostly from graft donor cells, taken 360 days after TCRalphabeta/CD19-depleted stem cell transplant. CDR3 region: CASSQGRSNQPQHF. The CDR3 nucleotides are TGTGCCAGCAGCCAAGGACGGTCCAATCAGCCCCAGCATTTT.